This T cell receptor (beta chain) is drawn from a study of cytomegalovirus exposure and HLA in healthy donors (dated by TCRdb to the late 2010s). In the study overall: According to an earlier analysis of a few hundred of the donors, about 179 million T cells yielded 90 million to 140 million unique TCR beta sequences and roughly 280 Gb of sequence data. An early release that covered more than 550 HLA-typed donors contained around 300 gigabases of sequencing data and around 85 million unique TCR sequences. Of the 350 to 450 genotyped donors, approximately 82% fell in the genetic ancestry cluster associated with self-reported Caucasian donors. The aim of the study was to test whether cataloging public T cell receptors could identify signatures of past pathogen exposure. Using immunosequencing, the study profiled T cell repertoires from some 670 subjects and related those repertoires to cytomegalovirus serostatus. Along with the approximately 600-subject first cohort, a separate validation cohort of over a hundred different subjects was used. High-throughput TCR immunosequencing, statistical association of individual TCRs with disease status, and machine learning were combined to predict cytomegalovirus infection status. In a later analysis, previously published TCR beta repertoires from 500 to 750 donors were re-analyzed and high-resolution HLA genotyping was added so that TCR occurrence patterns could be studied. Rather than using new phenotypic data, the later analysis identified candidate immune exposures from TCR beta sequences and from how often those sequences occurred across donors. In an earlier analysis of 587 of the donors, high-throughput TCR beta sequencing was used to judge whether each TCR beta V gene segment behaved as functional or pseudogenic. Donor age, sex, ethnicity and CMV serostatus were compiled together with the repertoire data. In a later genetic analysis, genome-wide SNP genotypes for about three fifths of the 666 donors were used, and that subset was treated as a discovery cohort. All discovery cohort repertoires had been generated on a single sequencing platform. HLA typing included class I and class II loci at four-digit resolution. Typing coverage differed by locus: A, B, C, DRB1 and DQB1 were typed in about 620-630 donors, DQA1 in approximately 520, DPA1 in 600 to 610, and DPB1 in 400 to 490. Because of strong linkage in the cohort, roughly five DR-DQ haplotypes were treated as single units for association and clustering. Across some 400 genotyped donors of the cohort, an average of about 200,000 unique TCR beta nucleotide sequences per donor were sequenced, and about a sixth of those sequences were non-productive.

Overall study outcomes, separate from this receptor: The earlier analysis of approximately 540 of the donors excluded some 16 rarely observed V segments, including chromosome 9 orphons, because counts were too low. In an earlier analysis of under 600 of the donors, most TCR beta V segments were observed in productive rearrangements about 87% or about 30% of the time, broadly matching IMGT annotations. A further reported finding was that TCR beta sequences accurately predicted the HLA-A and HLA-B alleles for most subjects in the first cohort. According to the authors, the approach could potentially be generalized to other disease states and immunological phenotypes. In both the original and validation cohorts, the classifier was reported to diagnose cytomegalovirus status with high specificity and sensitivity. The sequencing pipeline was judged likely to have produced a cluster of highly shared sequence variants as a technical artifact. For the cohort, immune exposure information was limited to CMV serostatus. Across donors, most TCR sequences were observed very rarely, whereas some public TCRs were present in many individuals. Because some donors lacked HLA typing at each locus, the association tests relied only on the typed subset. The study listed around 160 TCR beta chains as associated with cytomegalovirus. According to a later analysis, most CMV-associated TCR beta chains appeared to be HLA-restricted, and the HLA associations seemed to be driven largely by CMV exposure. A later genetic analysis associated a missense DCLRE1C variant with V-gene and J-gene trimming of TCR beta chains, and an independent cohort replicated the association. Sequencing depth was assumed to be roughly uniform across donors in the presence/absence analyses, though that assumption may not hold. In a later analysis, TCR association rates were found to vary across HLA loci, with the most associated TCRs seen for DRB1 alleles and the fewest for HLA-C alleles. Several of the top co-occurrence clusters appeared to be linked to parvovirus B19, influenza, CMV and Epstein-Barr virus, according to a later analysis. In this cohort, only TCR beta chains were sequenced, and detectable features were limited by the absence of alpha or paired-chain data. In vitro tests confirmed that a few of the cytomegalovirus-associated TCR beta chains recognize cytomegalovirus antigens. A later genetic analysis reported fewer N-insertions in productive TCRs among donors in an Asian-associated ancestry cluster than the roughly 700-donor mean. The 87-base-pair reads could not distinguish some IMGT-functional V segments, including TRBV6-2 and TRBV6-3, so those segments were excluded. Specific HLA alleles were associated with around 18,000 TCR beta sequences at a false discovery rate of 0.05 in a later analysis. When HLA alleles, especially DR and DQ, strongly co-occurred, attributing TCR associations to individual alleles was difficult. In a later analysis, HLA-associated TCR beta chains showed more clonal expansion and lower generation probabilities than non-associated chains that were equally common. Linkage disequilibrium might explain the correlated functional status among segregating V segments, but an unknown experimental factor could not be excluded.

The junction shows trimming of 5 bases on V and 3 bases on J, plus 11 bases between the germline ends. Reading from cysteine to phenylalanine, the CDR3 counts 13 amino acids. Of all the DNA, just the CDR3 is kept, 39 bases in frame from base 1. As encoded in the germline V gene (reference sequence), CDR1 is LNHDA while CDR2 is SQIVND. The cohort consisted of approximately 670 healthy bone marrow donors. All cohort members were sampled while nominally healthy, although unrecorded immune exposures were likely present. The donor tested CMV seropositive, placing the donor among the approximately 290 seropositive members of the cohort. A peripheral blood sample was collected from each donor, and TCR beta sequencing was performed on peripheral blood mononuclear cells. The Qiagen DNeasy Blood Extraction Kit was used to extract genomic DNA from the blood cell samples. Comment on this clone: Its binding antigen is unknown. Qualities for individual bases were not recorded, and no much larger clone is one base off.

The receptor library was made with the immunoSEQ multiplex PCR assay. The multiplex PCR relied on a mix of 60 forward primers for TCR Vbeta segments and 13 reverse primers for TCR Jbeta segments. A multiplex PCR assay on genomic DNA amplified the CDR3 region of rearranged TCR beta genes. On the Illumina HiSeq System, the amplified TCR beta libraries were sequenced as 87-base-pair reads. Per the source publication's procedure: A later analysis tallied roughly 78 million unique TCR beta chains across the roughly 610 repertoires, and about 12 million of those chains were shared by two or more donors. Raw reads were error-corrected and collapsed into unique sequences with a nearest-neighbor algorithm that merged closely related sequences to remove PCR and sequencing errors. To assign V, D and J gene segments, CDR3 sequences were aligned to IMGT reference sequences. For a sequence to be retained, a match of at least six nucleotides was required to both a V gene segment and a J gene segment. A rearrangement was called productive if the CDR3 had no stop codons and remained in frame with V and J, and every other rearrangement was called non-productive. Following IMGT convention, CDR3 was defined as the stretch from the second conserved V-encoded cysteine up to the conserved J-encoded phenylalanine. The earlier analysis of 500 to 650 of the donors excluded any sequence lacking an unambiguous match to a single V gene segment. An earlier analysis of about 590 of the donors classified V segments as functional when productive rearrangements were above 56.7% and as segregating when the standard deviation between donors was above 5%. A statistical classification framework was built to diagnose cytomegalovirus status from the catalog of TCR beta chain sequences. In a later analysis, TCR nucleotide sequences were compared against IMGT/GENE-DB human TR gene sequences so that V and J genes could be assigned. The TCRdist pipeline was used in a later analysis to assign CDR3 sequences and most-parsimonious VDJ recombination scenarios. A later analysis defined each TCR beta chain by its CDR3 amino acid sequence plus V-gene family, and excluded reads lacking a unique V-gene family. As a way to deal with suspected cross-contamination and a sequencing artifact, a later analysis dropped more than 500 nucleotide sequences that were highly shared and had low generation probability. In a later analysis, a clonal expansion index for each public chain was calculated from normalized within-repertoire ranks of inferred template counts. A later analysis computed generation probabilities with a VDJ recombination model fitted to out-of-frame rearrangements, and checked the results against IGoR. In a later analysis, TCR-TCR, TCR-HLA and TCR-CMV co-occurrence was scored with hypergeometric tests, and a repertoire-size bias correction was applied to TCR pairs. A later analysis estimated false discovery rates by permuting HLA or CMV assignments 20 times. A later analysis grouped co-occurring TCRs with DBSCAN, adding TCRdist sequence similarity when clustering within HLA-allele-positive subsets. Co-occurrence clustering excluded repertoires with fewer than 30,000 or more than 120,000 public chains, plus five with anomalous nucleotide sharing. TCRdb retrieved this table from immuneACCESS and kept in-frame rearrangements only. Not all clones are present; in checked studies, unresolved V genes account for under half, and no reason is known for the remainder. V, J and clone size are taken as reported in that table, and D and trimming were inferred from the DNA itself. This sample comprises about 82,000 clones, roughly four fifths of them detected only once. The ten largest clones represent around 6.4% of the sample.

The sequenced sample consisted of PBMCs. The chain is encoded by TRBV19 joined to TRBJ2-7, and perhaps TRBD2 as D gene, on 6 matching bases. This TCR came from a woman aged 45-65 years in good health and CMV-seropositive. The CDR3 has the sequence CASSPTGDYEQYF. The nucleotides are TGTGCCAGTAGTCCTACGGGGGACTACGAGCAGTACTTC.